The 32 T cell receptor beta chains below were found in one sample sequenced in a study of blood T cell repertoires in COVID-19. Some clones are missing from TCRdb's copy, which holds only in-frame ones; the method was immunoSEQ multiplex PCR. Among some 180,000 clones listed, 81% were seen once. The specimen was peripheral blood. The receptor set was obtained from a woman at least 80 years old with COVID-19, enrolled during active disease.

The CDR3, as DNA: TGTGCCAGTGTACAGGGGGGAGAATACGAGCAGTACTTC. This sequence encodes CASVQGGEYEQYF. The V call is TRBV25-1, the J call TRBJ2-7; the match to TRBD1 covers 8 bases. V was pared by 9 bases and J by 4 bases, with 8 bases of the junction left unmatched. Looked up from germline, CDR1 is MGHDK and CDR2 is SYGVNS. This CDR3 comprises 13 residues.

The chain has TRBV28 and TRBJ2-3; possible D gene TRBD2, 6 bases. There are 16 residues in the CDR3. Germline CDR1 and CDR2: MDHEN and SYDVKM. V shed 1 base and J shed 1 base, with 12 bases lying between them. The CDR3 here is CASSLSLAGGTDTQYF. In nucleotides, the CDR3 is TGTGCCAGCAGTTTATCACTAGCAGGTGGCACAGATACGCAGTATTTT.

V usage is TRBV27 and J usage is TRBJ1-1, with TRBD1 matching 8 bases. V lost 6 bases, J lost 3 bases, and 12 bases stayed unmatched. The germline CDR1 and CDR2 sequences are MNHEY and SMNVEV (reference sequence). This CDR3 spans 16 amino acids. CDR3 coding DNA: TGTGCCAGCAGCCGTCCCGGGACAGGTCCGGACACTGAAGCTTTCTTT. Its translation is CASSRPGTGPDTEAFF.

The genes are TRBV2 and TRBJ1-4; 7 nucleotides align to TRBD1. The CDR3 runs 14 residues. Germline V gives CDR1 SNHLY, CDR2 FYNNEI. The trim removed 8 bases at V and 8 bases at J, leaving 11 bases unmatched. The CDR3 loop reads CASGGLTGFEKLFF. As DNA, the CDR3 is TGTGCCAGCGGGGGTCTGACAGGGTTCGAAAAACTGTTTTTT.

The rearrangement uses TRBV5-1 and TRBJ2-5, with TRBD2 matching over 8 bases. Germline V gene sequence: CDR1 SGHRS, CDR2 YFSETQ. Trimming at V came to 3 bases and at J to 2 bases, leaving 9 bases not matched to a gene. CDR3 length: 16 residues. The CDR3 loop reads CASSSSAGEGQETQYF. CDR3 nucleotide sequence: TGCGCCAGCAGCTCCTCAGCGGGAGAGGGACAAGAGACCCAGTACTTC.

The CDR3 DNA reads TGCGCCAGCAGCCCGGTGCAGGGGACAGGGGGATCGGGAGCTTTCTTT. Translation: CASSPVQGTGGSGAFF. The V call is TRBV5-1, the J call TRBJ1-1; TRBD1 aligns across 11 bases. CDR3 length: 16 amino acids. From germline, CDR1 is SGHRS and CDR2 YFSETQ. V lost 4 bases, J lost 10 bases, and 15 bases stayed unmatched.

The chain couples TRBV7-2 to TRBJ2-7; 15 nucleotides match TRBD2. Germline CDR1 and CDR2: SGHTA and FQGNSA. V was pared by 5 bases and J by 6 bases, with 2 bases of the junction left unmatched. The CDR3 sequence is 14 residues long. This CDR3 reads CASSGLAGGTEQYF. CDR3 nucleotides: TGTGCCAGCAGCGGACTAGCGGGAGGGACCGAGCAGTACTTC.

This chain connects TRBV18 to TRBJ2-3, with D perhaps matching TRBD2 (7 bases). CDR1 is KGHSH and CDR2 is LQKENI in the germline V gene. Trimming left V 0 bases short and J 3 bases short, with 13 bases between. This CDR3 is 16 amino acids long. This chain's CDR3 is CASSPPRGGTTDTQYF. The CDR3 coding sequence is TGTGCCAGCTCACCACCGAGGGGGGGCACGACAGATACGCAGTATTTT.

V is TRBV20-1 and J is TRBJ1-1; 8 bases are a match to TRBD1. The junction had 8 bases not matched to a gene; V was cut back by 3 bases and J by 5 bases. Germline V gives CDR1 DFQATT, CDR2 SNEGSKA (reference sequence). This CDR3 is 14 amino acids long. CDR3 DNA sequence: TGCAGTGCTAGTTCGGGCAGGGGGCGGACTGAAGCTTTCTTT. Its translation: CSASSGRGRTEAFF.

This sequence joins TRBV5-4 and TRBJ2-5; 7 bases are shared with TRBD1. Germline V gene sequence: CDR1 SGHNT, CDR2 YYREEE (reference sequence). The length of the CDR3 is 13 residues. V gave up 6 bases and J gave up 2 bases; unmatched junction bases: 4. CDR3 sequence reads: CASTLRGQETQYF. DNA for the CDR3: TGTGCCAGCACCCTCAGGGGGCAAGAGACCCAGTACTTC.

The chain has TRBV2 and TRBJ1-1, with D unclear. The CDR3 runs 15 residues. Between the trimmed V and J ends, which lost 5 bases and 0 bases, there was a span of 13 bases. Germline assignment: CDR1 SNHLY and CDR2 FYNNEI. The DNA for the CDR3 is TGTGCCAGCAGTCTCGGTCAAGTTATGAACACTGAAGCTTTCTTT. It translates to CASSLGQVMNTEAFF.

This clone has more than one count but fewer than ten. Other DNA sequences in this sample translate to the same CDR3. The rearrangement joins TRBV19 to TRBJ1-5, with D maybe TRBD1 (6 bases). Germline CDR1 is LNHDA and CDR2 is SQIVND (reference sequence). Trimming cost V 3 bases and J 6 bases, with 9 bases left between them. The CDR3 is 13 residues long. Written as DNA, the CDR3 is TGTGCCAGTAGTATTGGGGGCGGTCAGCCCCAGCATTTT. This translates into CASSIGGGQPQHF.

The CDR3 nucleotides read TGTGCCAGCAGCCCCTCCCCCGAAAAACTGTTTTTT. Protein product: CASSPSPEKLFF. This chain links TRBV7-9 with TRBJ1-4; no definite D call. V was shortened by 5 bases and J by 8 bases, with 9 bases between the two germline ends. The CDR3 contains 12 residues. Per germline, CDR1 SEHNR and CDR2 FQNEAQ (reference sequence). Together with reference TRBV7-9 and TRBJ1-4, the CDR3 gives the full variable domain: DTGVSQNPRHKITKRGQNVTFRCDPISEHNRLYWYRQTLGQGPEFLTYFQNEAQLEKSRLLSDRFSAERPKGSFSTLEIQRTEQGDSAMYLCASSPSPEKLFFGSGTQLSVL.

This clone showed up just a few times. The chain carries TRBV9 and TRBJ2-7; 8 nucleotides agree with TRBD1. With 0 bases clipped from V and 4 bases from J, the junction kept 9 bases outside the gene matches. Per the germline V gene, CDR1 is SGDLS and CDR2 is YYNGEE. This CDR3 has 16 amino acids. The CDR3 bases are TGTGCCAGCAGCGTAGGGGTAGGACAGGGTATTTACGAGCAGTACTTC. It yields the protein CASSVGVGQGIYEQYF.

V usage is TRBV2 and J usage is TRBJ1-4, with 11 bases fitting TRBD1. The ends lost 6 bases at V and 8 bases at J; junction bases unmatched: 5. This CDR3 contains 14 residues. Germline CDR1 SNHLY, CDR2 FYNNEI. CDR3 sequence reads: CASSGQGAGEKLFF. The CDR3 DNA reads as TGTGCCAGCAGCGGACAGGGGGCAGGGGAAAAACTGTTTTTT.

This chain joins TRBV27 and TRBJ1-6; a possible D gene is TRBD1 (6 bases). Germline V CDR1 and CDR2: MNHEY, SMNVEV (reference sequence). Trimming shortened V by 4 bases and J by 0 bases, and 10 bases separated the two germline ends. This CDR3 is built from 16 residues. CDR3 nucleotides: TGTGCCAGCAGTTCCGACAGGAGCTCCTATAATTCACCCCTCCACTTT. Its translation: CASSSDRSSYNSPLHF.

This chain links TRBV2 with TRBJ1-1; D is ambiguous. CDR3 length equals 13 residues. CDR1 is SNHLY, CDR2 FYNNEI, per germline. V was shortened by 4 bases and J by 5 bases, with 11 bases between the two germline ends. For the CDR3, the DNA is TGTGCCAGCAGTGTTGAGGGATGGACTGAAGCTTTCTTT. It yields the protein CASSVEGWTEAFF.

V gene TRBV14 combines with J gene TRBJ1-2; 9 nucleotides align to TRBD1. J was trimmed by 7 bases and V by 3 bases; bases with no gene match: 9. The CDR3 has 15 amino acids. CDR1 is SGHDN and CDR2 is FVKESK in the germline V gene. The CDR3 DNA is TGTGCCAGCAGCCAGGGGACAGGGTACCCCCCTGGCTACACCTTC. Translated: CASSQGTGYPPGYTF. The full variable domain, its missing parts supplied by reference TRBV14 and TRBJ1-2, is EAGVTQFPSHSVIEKGQTVTLRCDPISGHDNLYWYRRVMGKEIKFLLHFVKESKQDESGMPNNRFLAERTGGTYSTLKVQPAELEDSGVYFCASSQGTGYPPGYTFGSGTRLTVV.

This clone was seen at least ten times. The V call is TRBV2, the J call TRBJ2-1; TRBD2 aligns across 7 bases. The CDR3 has 14 residues. The germline CDR1 and CDR2 sequences are SNHLY and FYNNEI. V lost 3 bases, J lost 4 bases, and 3 bases stayed unmatched. The CDR3 loop reads CASSDGGEYNEQFF. DNA of the CDR3: TGTGCCAGCAGTGATGGGGGGGAGTACAATGAGCAGTTCTTC.

The CDR3 nucleotides read TGTGCCATCAGTGAGTCGGGGCAGGGGGCGGCCCCGGGTAAAGAGACCCAGTACTTC. Translating it yields CAISESGQGAAPGKETQYF. V usage is TRBV10-3 and J usage is TRBJ2-5, with 8 bases matching TRBD1. The CDR3 covers 19 residues. Germline loops: CDR1 ENHRY, CDR2 SYGVKD. V shed 0 bases, J shed 3 bases, and the junction held 15 bases outside the gene matches.

The V and J genes are TRBV6-1 and TRBJ2-7; TRBD1 matches at 7 bases. The V and J ends lost 0 bases and 9 bases, in that order; junction bases with no gene match: 5. Germline V gene sequence: CDR1 MNHNS, CDR2 SASEGT. This CDR3 spans 13 amino acids. CDR3 nucleotide sequence: TGTGCCAGCAGTGAAGCGCGAAGGACAGGGCAGTACTTC. Translation: CASSEARRTGQYF.

The rearrangement links TRBV2 to TRBJ2-7; unclear D gene. The ends were cut back, 3 bases at V and 4 bases at J, with 7 bases in the middle. Germline CDR1 reads SNHLY; CDR2 reads FYNNEI. CDR3 size: 12 residues. CDR3: CASSERWYEQYF. For the CDR3, the DNA is TGTGCCAGCAGTGAGCGCTGGTACGAGCAGTACTTC.

The chain carries TRBV18 and TRBJ1-5, with 7 nucleotides matching TRBD1. The V segment lost 2 bases and the J segment 2 bases; nucleotides outside the gene matches: 9. Germline CDR1 reads KGHSH; CDR2 reads LQKENI. The length of the CDR3 is 17 residues. CDR3 DNA: TGTGCCAGCTCACCAGGTATGCAGACAGGGCGCAATCAGCCCCAGCATTTT. This sequence encodes CASSPGMQTGRNQPQHF.

The chain uses TRBV27 and TRBJ1-2; D is perhaps TRBD1 (5 bases). V was trimmed by 3 bases and J by 8 bases, leaving 10 bases between them. The CDR3 is made up of 12 amino acids. Germline values: CDR1 MNHEY, CDR2 SMNVEV (reference sequence). The CDR3 bases are TGTGCCAGCAGTTTCCGGGGGAGCGGCTACACCTTC. Translation gives CASSFRGSGYTF.

The CDR3 spells CASSQEPAGEEGETQYF. CDR3 nucleotide sequence: TGTGCCAGCAGCCAAGAACCGGCTGGGGAGGAGGGAGAGACCCAGTACTTC. The chain has TRBV4-2 and TRBJ2-5, with D possibly TRBD2 on 6 matching bases. This CDR3 is 17 amino acids long. Germline CDR1 reads LGHNA; CDR2 reads YNFKEQ. Trimming took off 0 bases at V and 4 bases at J, with 18 bases between the two ends.

This chain joins TRBV7-6 and TRBJ2-1, with TRBD2 matching over 7 bases. J gave up 3 bases and V 5 bases, and 7 bases lay outside the gene matches. The CDR3 runs to 15 residues. Per germline, CDR1 SGHVS and CDR2 FNYEAQ. In DNA form, the CDR3 reads TGTGCCAGCAGCCACACTAGCGTCGGCTACAATGAGCAGTTCTTC. Amino acids: CASSHTSVGYNEQFF.

The chain combines TRBV11-2 with TRBJ2-7; no clear D gene. Trimming took off 1 base at V and 2 bases at J, with 3 bases between the two ends. CDR3 length: 12 residues. Germline CDR1 reads SGHAT; CDR2 reads FQNNGV. CDR3 in amino acids: CASSLATYEQYF. CDR3 bases: TGTGCCAGCAGCTTAGCCACCTACGAGCAGTACTTC.

The V gene is TRBV7-6, the J gene TRBJ2-2; 14 bases align to TRBD2. V dropped 3 bases and J dropped 7; count of bases not matched to a gene: 1. This CDR3 has 15 residues. Germline V gene sequence: CDR1 SGHVS, CDR2 FNYEAQ. CDR3: CASSFGTSGSGELFF. Here the CDR3 DNA reads TGTGCCAGCAGCTTCGGGACTAGCGGGAGCGGGGAGCTGTTTTTT. Complete variable domain (other parts from reference TRBV7-6 and TRBJ2-2): GAGVSQSPRYKVTKRGQDVALRCDPISGHVSLYWYRQALGQGPEFLTYFNYEAQQDKSGLPNDRFSAERPEGSISTLTIQRTEQRDSAMYRCASSFGTSGSGELFFGEGSRLTVL.

V gene TRBV10-2 combines with J gene TRBJ2-1; 12 bases agree with TRBD2. Germline V gene sequence: CDR1 WSHSY, CDR2 SAAADI. V was pared by 7 bases and J by 3 bases, with 10 bases of the junction left unmatched. The CDR3 is 17 amino acids. The CDR3 DNA is TGCGCCAGCATCCCGAGACTAGCGGGGGCCAACTACAATGAGCAGTTCTTC. Amino acid sequence: CASIPRLAGANYNEQFF.

The V and J genes are TRBV5-6 and TRBJ1-1, with 10 bases aligning to TRBD1. J lost 4 bases, V lost 0 bases, and 3 bases had no gene match. There are 15 residues in the CDR3. From germline, CDR1 is SGHDT and CDR2 YYEEEE. The CDR3: CASSLAGTGATEAFF. CDR3 in DNA: TGTGCCAGCAGCTTGGCAGGGACAGGGGCCACTGAAGCTTTCTTT.

The V and J genes are TRBV29-1 and TRBJ2-2; TRBD2 agrees at 8 bases. Per the germline V gene, CDR1 is SQVTM and CDR2 is ANQGSEA. The CDR3 loop spans 13 amino acids. V gave up 4 bases and J gave up 7 bases; unmatched junction bases: 5. The CDR3: CSVGTSRGGELFF. DNA for the CDR3: TGCAGCGTTGGGACTAGCCGAGGCGGGGAGCTGTTTTTT.

V usage is TRBV21-1 and J usage is TRBJ2-1; TRBD2, the table's D call, lacks a check against the DNA. TRBV21-1 is designated a pseudogene. The CDR3 has 20 residues. The CDR3 DNA reads as TGTGCCAGCAGCCCAAAGGGCGAAGCGGGAGGTGACTTCAATCACAATGAGCAGTTCTTC. It yields the protein CASSPKGEAGGDFNHNEQFF.